The sequence of this TCR beta chain was determined in a study of Ad26.COV2.S vaccination and SARS-CoV-2 variants. Turning to the study itself: In the COV1001 trial, the donor was in the Ad26.COV2.S arm. Study-wide findings and caveats: Greater spike-specific TCR breadth was seen in vaccine recipients than in placebo recipients.

V lost 4 bases and J lost 5, with 13 bases in between. Germline CDR1 is SGHDT and CDR2 is YYEEEE. The CDR3 totals 15 residues. Only in-frame clones appear in the TCRdb table, and some are missing; sequencing was by immunoSEQ multiplex PCR. The data contain about 390,000 clones, 88% of them singletons. On this clone: As yet, its antigen is unknown.

The treatment was: 15 to 20 received Ad26.COV2.S at low or high dose, single or two shots; 5 received placebo; per-sample allocation not given. On day 63 after the first injection, vaccine and placebo recipients gave samples. Boston supplied an adult donor aged 18-55 years. V and J are TRBV5-6 and TRBJ1-6; TRBD1 is a possible D gene (5 bases). Sequences were derived from peripheral blood, sampled in a trial of Ad26.COV2.S vaccine versus placebo. The clonotype comes from a person aged 18-60 years who received the Ad26.COV2.S COVID-19 vaccine or a placebo. In DNA form, the CDR3 reads TGTGCCAGCAGCAGTGACAGTTTACATAATTCACCCCTCCACTTT. This encodes CASSSDSLHNSPLHF. The whole variable domain, remainder taken from reference TRBV5-6 and TRBJ1-6, is DAGVTQSPTHLIKTRGQQVTLRCSPKSGHDTVSWYQQALGQGPQFIFQYYEEEERQRGNFPDRFSGHQFPNYSSELNVNALLLGDSALYLCASSSDSLHNSPLHFGNGTRLTVT.